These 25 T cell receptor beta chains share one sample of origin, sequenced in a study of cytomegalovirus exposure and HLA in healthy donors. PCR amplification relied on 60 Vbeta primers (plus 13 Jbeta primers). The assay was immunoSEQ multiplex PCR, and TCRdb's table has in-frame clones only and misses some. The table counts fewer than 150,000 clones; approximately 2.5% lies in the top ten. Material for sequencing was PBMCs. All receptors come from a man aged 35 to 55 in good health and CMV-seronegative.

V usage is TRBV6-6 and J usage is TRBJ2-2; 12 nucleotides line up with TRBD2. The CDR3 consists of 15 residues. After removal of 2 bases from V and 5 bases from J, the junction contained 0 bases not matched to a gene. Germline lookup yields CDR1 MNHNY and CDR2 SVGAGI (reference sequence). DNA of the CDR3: TGTGCCAGCAGTTACGGGACTAGCGGGACCGGGGAGCTGTTTTTT. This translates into CASSYGTSGTGELFF.

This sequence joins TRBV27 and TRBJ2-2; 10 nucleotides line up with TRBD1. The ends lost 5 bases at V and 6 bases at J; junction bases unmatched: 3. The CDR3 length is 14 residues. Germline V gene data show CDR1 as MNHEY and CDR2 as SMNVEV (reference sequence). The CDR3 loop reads CASSTDRGAGELFF. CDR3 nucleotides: TGTGCCAGCAGTACGGACAGGGGGGCCGGGGAGCTGTTTTTT.

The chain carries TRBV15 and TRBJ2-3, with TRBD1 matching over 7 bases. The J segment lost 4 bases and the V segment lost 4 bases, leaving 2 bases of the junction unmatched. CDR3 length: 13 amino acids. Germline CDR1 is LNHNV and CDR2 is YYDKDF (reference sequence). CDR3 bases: TGTGCCACCAGCACAGGACAGGCAGATACGCAGTATTTT. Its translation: CATSTGQADTQYF. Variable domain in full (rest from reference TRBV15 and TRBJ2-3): DAMVIQNPRYQVTQFGKPVTLSCSQTLNHNVMYWYQQKSSQAPKLLFHYYDKDFNNEADTPDNFQSRRPNTSFCFLDIRSPGLGDTAMYLCATSTGQADTQYFGPGTRLTVL.

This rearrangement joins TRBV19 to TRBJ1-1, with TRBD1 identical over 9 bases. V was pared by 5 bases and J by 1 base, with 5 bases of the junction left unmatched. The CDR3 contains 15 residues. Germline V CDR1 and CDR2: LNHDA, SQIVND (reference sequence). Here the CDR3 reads CASSFDRGANTEAFF. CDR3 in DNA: TGTGCCAGTAGTTTCGACAGGGGGGCGAACACTGAAGCTTTCTTT.

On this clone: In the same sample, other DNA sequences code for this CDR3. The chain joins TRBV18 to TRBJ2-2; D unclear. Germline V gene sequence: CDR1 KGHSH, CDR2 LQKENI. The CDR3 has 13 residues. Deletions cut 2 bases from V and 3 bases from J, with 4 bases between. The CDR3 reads CASSPRDTGELFF. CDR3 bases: TGTGCCAGCTCACCAAGAGACACCGGGGAGCTGTTTTTT. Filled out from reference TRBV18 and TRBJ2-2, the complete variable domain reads NAGVMQNPRHLVRRRGQEARLRCSPMKGHSHVYWYRQLPEEGLKFMVYLQKENIIDESGMPKERFSAEFPKEGPSILRIQQVVRGDSAAYFCASSPRDTGELFFGEGSRLTVL.

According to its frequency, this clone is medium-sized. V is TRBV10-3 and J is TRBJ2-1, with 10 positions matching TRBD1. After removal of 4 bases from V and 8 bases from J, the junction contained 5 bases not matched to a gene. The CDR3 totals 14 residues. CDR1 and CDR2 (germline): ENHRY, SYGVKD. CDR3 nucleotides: TGTGCCATCAGTGGGGACAGGGGACTTGATGAGCAGTTCTTC. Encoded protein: CAISGDRGLDEQFF.

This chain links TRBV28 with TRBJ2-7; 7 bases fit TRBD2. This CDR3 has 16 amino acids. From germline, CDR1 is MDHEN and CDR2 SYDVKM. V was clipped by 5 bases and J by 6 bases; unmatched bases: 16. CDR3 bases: TGTGCCAGCAGTCCCACCCCTCAAGCGGGGAAGGGCGAGCAGTACTTC. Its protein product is CASSPTPQAGKGEQYF.

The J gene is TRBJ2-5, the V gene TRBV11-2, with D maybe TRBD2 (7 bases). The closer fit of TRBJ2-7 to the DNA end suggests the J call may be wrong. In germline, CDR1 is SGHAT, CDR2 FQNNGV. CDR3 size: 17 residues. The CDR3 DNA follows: TGTGCCAGCAGCAATCCCTGGGGAGGGGGTGGGCTCTACGAGCAGTACTTC. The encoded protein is CASSNPWGGGGLYEQYF.

The CDR3: CAISDSGLAGLNTDTQYF. In nucleotides, the CDR3 is TGTGCCATCAGTGACTCTGGGCTAGCGGGGCTCAACACAGATACGCAGTATTTT. V and J are TRBV10-3 and TRBJ2-3, with 9 bases identical to TRBD2. V shed 3 bases, J shed 2 bases, and the junction held 12 bases outside the gene matches. The CDR3 extends over 18 amino acids. Germline V gene data show CDR1 as ENHRY and CDR2 as SYGVKD.

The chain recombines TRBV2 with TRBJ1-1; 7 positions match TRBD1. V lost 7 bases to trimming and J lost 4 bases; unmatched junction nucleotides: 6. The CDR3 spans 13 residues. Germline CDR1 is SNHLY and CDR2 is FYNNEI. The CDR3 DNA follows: TGTGCCAGCAACGGTCAGGGGGGCACTGAAGCTTTCTTT. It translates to CASNGQGGTEAFF.

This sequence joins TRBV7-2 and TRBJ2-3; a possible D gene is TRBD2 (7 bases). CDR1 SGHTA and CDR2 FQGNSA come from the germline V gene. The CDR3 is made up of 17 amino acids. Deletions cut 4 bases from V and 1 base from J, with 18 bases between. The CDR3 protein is CASSSLLGGGRTDTQYF. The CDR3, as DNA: TGTGCCAGCAGCTCACTCCTTGGGGGGGGCCGCACAGATACGCAGTATTTT.

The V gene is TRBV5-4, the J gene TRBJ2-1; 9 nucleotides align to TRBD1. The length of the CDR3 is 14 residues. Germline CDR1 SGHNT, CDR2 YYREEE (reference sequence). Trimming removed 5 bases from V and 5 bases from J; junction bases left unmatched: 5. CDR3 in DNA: TGTGCCAGCAGGCGGGACAGGGCAAACAATGAGCAGTTCTTC. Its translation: CASRRDRANNEQFF.

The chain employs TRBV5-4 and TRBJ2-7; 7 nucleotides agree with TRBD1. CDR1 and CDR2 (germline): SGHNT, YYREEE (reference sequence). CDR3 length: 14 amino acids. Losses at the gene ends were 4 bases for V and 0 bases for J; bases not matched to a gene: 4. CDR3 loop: CASSVNRGSYEQYF. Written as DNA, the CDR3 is TGTGCCAGCAGCGTTAACAGGGGCTCCTACGAGCAGTACTTC.

CDR3 sequence (DNA): TGTGCCAGTAAAATCTCCGGGACAGGGGTTGGAAACACCATATATTTT. Its translation is CASKISGTGVGNTIYF. J is TRBJ1-3 and V is TRBV19, with 10 bases that match TRBD1. This CDR3 is built from 16 residues. Germline trimming cut 7 bases from V and 3 bases from J; bases unmatched to any gene: 9. The germline gives CDR1 LNHDA, CDR2 SQIVND (reference sequence).

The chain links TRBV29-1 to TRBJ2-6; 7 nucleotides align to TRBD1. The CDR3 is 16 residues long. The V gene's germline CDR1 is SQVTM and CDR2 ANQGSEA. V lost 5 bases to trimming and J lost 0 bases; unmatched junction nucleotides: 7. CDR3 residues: CSVRGGPSSGANVLTF. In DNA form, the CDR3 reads TGCAGCGTTAGAGGGGGCCCGAGCTCTGGGGCCAACGTCCTGACTTTC.

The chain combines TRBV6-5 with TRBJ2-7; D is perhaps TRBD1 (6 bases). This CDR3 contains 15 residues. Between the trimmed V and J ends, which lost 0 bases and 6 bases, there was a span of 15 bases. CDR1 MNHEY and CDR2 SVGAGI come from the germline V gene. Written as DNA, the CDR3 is TGTGCCAGCAGTTACTCGATAGCCCCAGGGGCCGAGCAGTACTTC. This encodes CASSYSIAPGAEQYF.

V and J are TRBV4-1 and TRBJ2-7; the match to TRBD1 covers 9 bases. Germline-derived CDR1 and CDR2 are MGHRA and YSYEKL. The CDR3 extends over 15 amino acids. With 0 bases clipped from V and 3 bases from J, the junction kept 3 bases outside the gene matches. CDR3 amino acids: CASSQDMGQGYEQYF. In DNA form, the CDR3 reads TGCGCCAGCAGCCAAGATATGGGACAGGGCTACGAGCAGTACTTC.

The DNA for the CDR3 is TGTGCCAGCAGTTTGGGGGACAGGGGGAATTCACCCCTCCACTTT. Translated: CASSLGDRGNSPLHF. The chain recombines TRBV28 with TRBJ1-6; 11 nucleotides match TRBD1. CDR1 and CDR2 (germline): MDHEN, SYDVKM. This CDR3 spans 15 amino acids. The V and J ends lost 3 bases and 7 bases, in that order; junction bases with no gene match: 2.

The CDR3 protein is CASSRDSDNEKLFF. CDR3 DNA: TGTGCCAGCAGCCGGGACAGCGATAATGAAAAACTGTTTTTT. This chain uses TRBV7-2 with TRBJ1-4, with 7 bases matching TRBD1. The CDR3 has 14 amino acids. Germline V CDR1 and CDR2: SGHTA, FQGNSA. The J segment lost 4 bases and the V segment lost 5 bases, leaving 4 bases of the junction unmatched.

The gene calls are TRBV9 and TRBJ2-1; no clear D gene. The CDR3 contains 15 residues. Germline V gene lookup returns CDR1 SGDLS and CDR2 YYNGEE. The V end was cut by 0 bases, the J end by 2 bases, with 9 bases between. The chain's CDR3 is CASSVVGGAYNEQFF. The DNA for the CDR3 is TGTGCCAGCAGCGTAGTTGGCGGCGCCTACAATGAGCAGTTCTTC.

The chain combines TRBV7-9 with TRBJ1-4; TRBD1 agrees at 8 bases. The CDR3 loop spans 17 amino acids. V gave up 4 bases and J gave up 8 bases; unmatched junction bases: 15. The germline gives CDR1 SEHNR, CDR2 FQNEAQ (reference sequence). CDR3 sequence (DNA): TGTGCCAGCAGCTCCGGGACAGGTTCCGGATGGCGGGAAAAACTGTTTTTT. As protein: CASSSGTGSGWREKLFF.

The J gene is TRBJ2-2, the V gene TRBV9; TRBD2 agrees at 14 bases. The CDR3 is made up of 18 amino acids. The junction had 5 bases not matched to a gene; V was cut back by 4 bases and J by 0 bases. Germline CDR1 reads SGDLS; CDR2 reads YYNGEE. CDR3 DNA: TGTGCCAGCAGCCCAAGACTAGCGGGGGGGTCGAACACCGGGGAGCTGTTTTTT. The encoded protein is CASSPRLAGGSNTGELFF.

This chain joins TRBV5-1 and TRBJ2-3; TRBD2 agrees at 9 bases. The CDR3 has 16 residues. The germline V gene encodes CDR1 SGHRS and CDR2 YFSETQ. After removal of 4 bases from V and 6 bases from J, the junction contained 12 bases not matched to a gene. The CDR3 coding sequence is TGCGCCAGCAGCCCGCTCTTGGCGGGGGGGCTGGATACGCAGTATTTT. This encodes CASSPLLAGGLDTQYF.

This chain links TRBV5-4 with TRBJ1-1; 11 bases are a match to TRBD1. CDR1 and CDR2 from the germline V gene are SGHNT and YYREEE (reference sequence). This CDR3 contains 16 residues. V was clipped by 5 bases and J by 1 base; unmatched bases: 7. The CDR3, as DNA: TGTGCCAGCAGAAATGGACAGGGGGCACCGAACACTGAAGCTTTCTTT. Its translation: CASRNGQGAPNTEAFF.

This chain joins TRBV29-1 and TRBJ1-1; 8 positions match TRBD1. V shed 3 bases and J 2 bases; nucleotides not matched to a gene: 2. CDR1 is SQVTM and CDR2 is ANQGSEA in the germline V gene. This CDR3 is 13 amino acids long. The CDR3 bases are TGCAGCGTTGAGGGACAGGTTAACACTGAAGCTTTCTTT. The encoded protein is CSVEGQVNTEAFF.